This TCR beta chain was recorded in a study of shared clonotypes between healthy human individuals (dated by TCRdb to 2018 to 2020). With regard to the full study: Three men and two women, aged 18 to 49 years, made up the cohort. For each donor, CD4 naive and CD4 memory were each given three plates, CD8 naive was given two plates, and CD8 memory was given one plate. Blood TCR repertoires of five healthy adults were deeply sequenced to estimate repertoire size and the extent of clonotype sharing between individuals. Different laboratories and diverse techniques were used to prepare libraries and sequence TCR repertoires, to increase sequencing depth and limit assay-specific biases. Leukapheresis yielded between about 0.9 and 9 billion PBMCs per donor. What the research found in general, with its limitations: When a few donors were compared, the shared fraction of clonotypes was around 5.1% for naive CD4, less than 4% for naive CD8, roughly 2.5% for memory CD4, and 0.35% to 0.4% for memory CD8. Sampling was restricted to blood, and TCR repertoires in tissue are likely to differ from TCR repertoires in blood. Larger estimated clonotype richness was generally found for naive subsets than for memory subsets. The genetic and exposure-history diversity represented was limited by the small number of donors. Higher generation probabilities were observed for clonotypes shared by all four sorted-subset donors than for non-shared clonotypes. Incomplete sequencing was indicated by rarefaction of sorted-subset datasets, despite the large sequencing depth. Pairwise subsampling led to the expectation that sequencing depth would affect the degree of clonotype sharing among donors.

On this clone itself: Its binding antigen is unknown. Base quality data are lacking; no much larger clone is found one base away.

Using the deep immunoSEQ assay, multiplex PCR amplified TCR CDR3 regions from genomic DNA. For each cell subset, the extracted genomic DNA was distributed evenly across all wells of several immunoSEQ 96-well plates, and each plate served as one replicate. For sorted subsets, each replicate PCR was loaded with 200 to 250 ng genomic DNA, equivalent to 32,000 or so T cell genomes. The purified libraries were quantified using a Qubit 3.0 fluorometer, sized with a Bioanalyzer 2100, and then quantified again using the KAPA Library Quantification kit. Every immunoSEQ 96-well plate was sequenced on a dedicated single-read 150-cycle Illumina NextSeq 550 flow cell. Concerning the study's data processing: Because the immunoSEQ output held only junctional sequences and lacked quality scores, the filtering could not match the filtering applied to full-length reads. To assign V/J genes and CDR3, sequences were annotated against IMGT germline references using PyIR, a Python wrapper for IgBLAST v1.9. Reads with weak V/J assignments (E-value above 1e-6), missing CDR3, stop codons, out-of-frame junctions, or ambiguous translated residues were removed. V3J clonotypes were defined as sequences sharing an identical inferred V gene, J gene, and CDR3 amino acid sequence. The percentage overlap between two repertoires was calculated by dividing the number of shared unique clonotypes by the size of the smaller repertoire. Richness of each repertoire was evaluated using RTK rarefaction, the Chao1 estimator, and Recon v2.1 estimates of unobserved clonotypes. For all TCRbeta clonotypes obtained by the gDNA method from four donors, generation probabilities were computed with OLGA. TCRdb re-hosts the immuneACCESS table, in-frame sequences only. Its copies lack some clones; in the studies checked, an unresolved V gene accounts for under half of them, and the cause for the rest is not known. V and J calls and clone size are those listed in that table; D and trimming were worked out from the DNA. In all, the sample holds about 1 million clones, and about 75% of those were seen once. Clones ranked in the top ten supply approximately 1.5% of the sample.

Trimming takes 7 bases from V and 4 bases from J, and the germline ends sit 7 bases apart. For CDR1 and CDR2, the germline V gene lists MGHDK and SYGVNS. Reading from cysteine to phenylalanine, the CDR3 counts 11 amino acids. The read is trimmed to its CDR3 DNA, 33 bases read in frame from base 1. The donors were healthy, HIV-negative adults with no recently reported acute infections or vaccinations. Every donor was a Caucasian adult residing in Nashville, Tennessee, USA. CD4+ T cells were enriched by magnetic negative selection, after which naive cells were positively selected on CD45RA and the negative fraction was taken as the memory subset. Blood was obtained by leukapheresis, after which PBMCs were separated by Ficoll-Histopaque density gradient centrifugation and cryopreserved in liquid nitrogen vapor phase. Analytical flow cytometry was used to check the purity and quantity of each magnetically sorted T cell population. Each sorted fraction had its genomic DNA isolated and then quantified by UV absorbance on a Nanodrop 2000c.

The chain uses TRBV25-1 and TRBJ1-1, with no reliable assignment of the D segment. Sequenced material: memory CD4+ T cells sorted from blood. The cell subset or site label of this sample denotes: CD45RA-negative fraction. The TCR sequence derives from a man aged 18 to 30 in good health. The DNA sequence reads TGTGCCAGCACGGGGTTCACTGAAGCTTTCTTT. It specifies CASTGFTEAFF.